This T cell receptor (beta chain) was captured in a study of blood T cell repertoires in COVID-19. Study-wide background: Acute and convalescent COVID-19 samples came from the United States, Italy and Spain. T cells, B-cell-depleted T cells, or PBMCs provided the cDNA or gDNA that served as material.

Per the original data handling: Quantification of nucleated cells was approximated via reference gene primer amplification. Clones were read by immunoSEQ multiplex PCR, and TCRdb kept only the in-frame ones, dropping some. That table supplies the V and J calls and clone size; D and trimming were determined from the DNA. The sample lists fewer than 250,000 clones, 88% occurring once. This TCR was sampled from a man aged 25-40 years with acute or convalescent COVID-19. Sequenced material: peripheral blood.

This chain's CDR3 is CASSLRDTFSYEQYF. The CDR3, as DNA: TGTGCCAGCAGCTTGAGGGACACTTTCTCCTACGAGCAGTACTTC. The chain has TRBV11-2 and TRBJ2-7; TRBD1 might be the D (6 bases). Germline assignment: CDR1 SGHAT and CDR2 FQNNGV. Deletions cut 3 bases from V and 0 bases from J, with 12 bases between. The CDR3 has 15 residues.